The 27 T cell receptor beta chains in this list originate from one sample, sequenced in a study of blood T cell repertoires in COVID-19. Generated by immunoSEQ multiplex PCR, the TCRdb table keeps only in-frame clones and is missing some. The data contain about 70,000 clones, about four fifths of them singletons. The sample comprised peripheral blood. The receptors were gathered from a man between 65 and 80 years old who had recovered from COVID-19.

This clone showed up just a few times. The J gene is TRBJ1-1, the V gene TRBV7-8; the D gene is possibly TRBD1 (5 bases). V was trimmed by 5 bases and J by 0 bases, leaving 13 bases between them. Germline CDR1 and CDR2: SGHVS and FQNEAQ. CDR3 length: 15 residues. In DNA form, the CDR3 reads TGTGCCAGCAGCGCCTCCCAGGGTATGAACACTGAAGCTTTCTTT. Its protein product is CASSASQGMNTEAFF.

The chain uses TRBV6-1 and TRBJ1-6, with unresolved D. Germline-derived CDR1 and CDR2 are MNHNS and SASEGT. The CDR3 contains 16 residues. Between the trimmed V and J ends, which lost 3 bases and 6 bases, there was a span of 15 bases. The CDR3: CASSEVGRRGNSPLHF. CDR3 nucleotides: TGTGCCAGCAGTGAGGTGGGTAGGCGGGGTAATTCACCCCTCCACTTT.

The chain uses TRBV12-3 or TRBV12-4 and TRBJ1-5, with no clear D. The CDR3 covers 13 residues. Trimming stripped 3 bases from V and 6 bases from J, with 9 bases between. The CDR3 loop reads CASSFQQSQPQHF. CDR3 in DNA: TGTGCCAGCAGTTTTCAACAAAGTCAGCCCCAGCATTTT.

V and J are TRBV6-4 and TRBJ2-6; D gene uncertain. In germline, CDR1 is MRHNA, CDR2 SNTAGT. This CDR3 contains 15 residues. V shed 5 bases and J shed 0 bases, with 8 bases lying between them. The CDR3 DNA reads TGTGCCAGCAGTCCTAGTCACTCTGGGGCCAACGTCCTGACTTTC. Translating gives CASSPSHSGANVLTF.

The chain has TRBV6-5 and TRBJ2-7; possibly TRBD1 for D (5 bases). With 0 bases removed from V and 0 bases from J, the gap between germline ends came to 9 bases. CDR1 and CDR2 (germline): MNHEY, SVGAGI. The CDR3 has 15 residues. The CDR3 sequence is CASSYSGQNSYEQYF. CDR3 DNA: TGTGCCAGCAGTTACTCAGGACAAAACTCCTACGAGCAGTACTTC.

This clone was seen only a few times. DNA for the CDR3: TGTGCCAGCAGTCGACAGGATCCTGAGCAGTTCTTC. It is translated as CASSRQDPEQFF. V is TRBV12-3 or TRBV12-4 and J is TRBJ2-1; maybe TRBD1 (6 bases). The CDR3 runs to 12 residues. V was clipped by 5 bases and J by 9 bases, with 11 bases between them.

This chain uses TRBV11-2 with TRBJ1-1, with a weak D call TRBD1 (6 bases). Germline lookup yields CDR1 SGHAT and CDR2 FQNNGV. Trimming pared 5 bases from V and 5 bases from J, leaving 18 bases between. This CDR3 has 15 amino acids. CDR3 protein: CASSPQGLTGTEAFF. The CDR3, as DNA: TGTGCCAGCAGCCCGCAAGGTTTGACAGGAACTGAAGCTTTCTTT.

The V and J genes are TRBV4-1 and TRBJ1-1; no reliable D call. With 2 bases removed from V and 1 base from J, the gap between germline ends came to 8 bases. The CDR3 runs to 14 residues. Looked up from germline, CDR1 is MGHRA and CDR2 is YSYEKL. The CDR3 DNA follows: TGCGCCAGCAGCCAACTCGCCGGGAACACTGAAGCTTTCTTT. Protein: CASSQLAGNTEAFF.

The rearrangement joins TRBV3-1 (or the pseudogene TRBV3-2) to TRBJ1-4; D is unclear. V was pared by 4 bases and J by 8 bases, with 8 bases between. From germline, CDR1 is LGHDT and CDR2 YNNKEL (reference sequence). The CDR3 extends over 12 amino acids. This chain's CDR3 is CASSRFEEKLFF. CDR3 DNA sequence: TGTGCCAGCAGCCGGTTCGAGGAAAAACTGTTTTTT.

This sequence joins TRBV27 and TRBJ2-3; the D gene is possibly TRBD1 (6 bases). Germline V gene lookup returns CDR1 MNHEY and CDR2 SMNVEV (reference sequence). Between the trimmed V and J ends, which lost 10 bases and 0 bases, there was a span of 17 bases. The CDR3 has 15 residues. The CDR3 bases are TGTGCCACCGGAACCGACAGGTCGAGCACAGATACGCAGTATTTT. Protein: CATGTDRSSTDTQYF.

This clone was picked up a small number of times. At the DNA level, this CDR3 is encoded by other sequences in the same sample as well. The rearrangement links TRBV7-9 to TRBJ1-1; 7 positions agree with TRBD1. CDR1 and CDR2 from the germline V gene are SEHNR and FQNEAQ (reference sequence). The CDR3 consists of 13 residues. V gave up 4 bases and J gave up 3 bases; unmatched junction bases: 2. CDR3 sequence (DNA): TGTGCCAGCAGCTCGGGACAGCACACTGAAGCTTTCTTT. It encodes CASSSGQHTEAFF.

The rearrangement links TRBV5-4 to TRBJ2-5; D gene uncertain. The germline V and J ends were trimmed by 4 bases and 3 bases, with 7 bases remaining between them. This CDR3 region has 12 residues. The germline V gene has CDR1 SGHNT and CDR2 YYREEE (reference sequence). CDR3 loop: CASSKTEETQYF. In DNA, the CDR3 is TGTGCCAGCAGCAAAACGGAAGAGACCCAGTACTTC.

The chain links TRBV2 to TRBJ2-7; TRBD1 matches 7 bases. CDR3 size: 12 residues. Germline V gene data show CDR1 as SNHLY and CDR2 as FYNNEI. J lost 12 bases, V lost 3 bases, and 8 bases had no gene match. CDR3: CASSEDRRGGYF. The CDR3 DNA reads TGTGCCAGCAGTGAGGACAGGCGTGGTGGGTACTTC.

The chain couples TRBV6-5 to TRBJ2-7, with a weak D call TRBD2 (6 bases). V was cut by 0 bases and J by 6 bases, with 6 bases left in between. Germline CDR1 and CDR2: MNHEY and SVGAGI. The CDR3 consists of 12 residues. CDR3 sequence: CASSYSGGEQYF. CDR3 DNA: TGTGCCAGCAGTTACTCCGGGGGCGAGCAGTACTTC.

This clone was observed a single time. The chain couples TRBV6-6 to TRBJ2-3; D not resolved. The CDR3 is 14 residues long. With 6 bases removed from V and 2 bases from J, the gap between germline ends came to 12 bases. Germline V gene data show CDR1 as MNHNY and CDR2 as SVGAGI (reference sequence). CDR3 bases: TGTGCCAGCAGGGCCCAAAGTAACACAGATACGCAGTATTTT. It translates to CASRAQSNTDTQYF.

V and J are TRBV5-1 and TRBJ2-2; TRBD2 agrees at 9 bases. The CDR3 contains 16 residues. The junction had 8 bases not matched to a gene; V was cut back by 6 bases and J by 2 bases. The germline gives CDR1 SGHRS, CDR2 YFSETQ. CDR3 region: CASKQAGGHNTGELFF. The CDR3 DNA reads TGCGCCAGCAAACAAGCGGGGGGACATAACACCGGGGAGCTGTTTTTT.

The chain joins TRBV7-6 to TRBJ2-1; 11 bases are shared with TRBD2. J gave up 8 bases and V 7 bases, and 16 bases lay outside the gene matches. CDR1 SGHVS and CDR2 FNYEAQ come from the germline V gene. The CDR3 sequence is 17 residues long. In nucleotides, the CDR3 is TGTGCCAGCACCCGATCGCTAGCGGGAGGACCAGCCGATGAGCAGTTCTTC. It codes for CASTRSLAGGPADEQFF.

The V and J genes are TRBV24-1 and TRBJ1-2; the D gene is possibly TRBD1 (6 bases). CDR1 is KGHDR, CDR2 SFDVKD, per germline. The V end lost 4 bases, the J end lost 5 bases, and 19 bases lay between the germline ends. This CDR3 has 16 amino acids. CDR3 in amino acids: CATSDGSVGAYYGYTF. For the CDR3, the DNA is TGTGCCACCAGTGACGGCTCAGTGGGGGCCTATTATGGCTACACCTTC.

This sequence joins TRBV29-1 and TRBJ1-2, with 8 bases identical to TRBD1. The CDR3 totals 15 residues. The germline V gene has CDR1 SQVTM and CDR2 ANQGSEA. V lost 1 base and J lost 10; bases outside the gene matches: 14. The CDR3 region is CSVEAFRQGPGAYTF. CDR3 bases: TGCAGCGTTGAAGCCTTTCGACAGGGGCCCGGAGCCTACACCTTC.

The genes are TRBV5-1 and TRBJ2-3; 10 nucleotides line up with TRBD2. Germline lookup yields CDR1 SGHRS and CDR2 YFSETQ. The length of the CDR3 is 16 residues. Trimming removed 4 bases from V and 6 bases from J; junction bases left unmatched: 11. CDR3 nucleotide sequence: TGCGCCAGCAGCCCCGCGGCTAGCGGGAGTTTTGATACGCAGTATTTT. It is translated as CASSPAASGSFDTQYF. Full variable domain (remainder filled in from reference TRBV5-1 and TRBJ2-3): KAGVTQTPRYLIKTRGQQVTLSCSPISGHRSVSWYQQTPGQGLQFLFEYFSETQRNKGNFPGRFSGRQFSNSRSEMNVSTLELGDSALYLCASSPAASGSFDTQYFGPGTRLTVL.

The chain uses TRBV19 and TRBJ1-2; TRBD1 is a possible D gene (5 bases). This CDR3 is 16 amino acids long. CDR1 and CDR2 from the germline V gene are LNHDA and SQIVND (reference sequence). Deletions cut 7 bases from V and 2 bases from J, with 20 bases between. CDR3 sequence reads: CASTELAGRSNYGYTF. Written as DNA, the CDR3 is TGTGCCAGTACCGAATTGGCGGGACGGTCAAACTATGGCTACACCTTC.

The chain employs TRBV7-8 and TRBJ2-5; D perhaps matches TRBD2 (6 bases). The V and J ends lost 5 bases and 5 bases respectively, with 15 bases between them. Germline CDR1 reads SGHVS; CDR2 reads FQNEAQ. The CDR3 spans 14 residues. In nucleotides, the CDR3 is TGTGCCAGCAGCCAGGCGGGGTATGGGGAGACCCAGTACTTC. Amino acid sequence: CASSQAGYGETQYF.

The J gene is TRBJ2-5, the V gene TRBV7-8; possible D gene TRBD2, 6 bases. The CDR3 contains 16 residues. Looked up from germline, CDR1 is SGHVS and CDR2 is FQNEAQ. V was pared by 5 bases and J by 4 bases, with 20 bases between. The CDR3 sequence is CASSAKWGDVGETQYF. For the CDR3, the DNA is TGTGCCAGCAGCGCGAAATGGGGGGATGTGGGAGAGACCCAGTACTTC.

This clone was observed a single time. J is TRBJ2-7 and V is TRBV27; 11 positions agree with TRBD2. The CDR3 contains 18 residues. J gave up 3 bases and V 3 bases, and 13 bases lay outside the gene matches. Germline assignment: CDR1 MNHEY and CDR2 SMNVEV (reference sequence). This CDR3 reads CASSFGWVAGGKLYEQYF. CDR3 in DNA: TGTGCCAGCAGTTTTGGGTGGGTAGCGGGAGGGAAGCTCTACGAGCAGTACTTC.

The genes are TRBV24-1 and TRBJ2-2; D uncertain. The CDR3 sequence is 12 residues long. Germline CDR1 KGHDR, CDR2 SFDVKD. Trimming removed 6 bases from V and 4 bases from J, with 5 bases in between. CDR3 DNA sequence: TGTGCCACCAGTCGTCCCACCGGGGAGCTGTTTTTT. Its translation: CATSRPTGELFF.

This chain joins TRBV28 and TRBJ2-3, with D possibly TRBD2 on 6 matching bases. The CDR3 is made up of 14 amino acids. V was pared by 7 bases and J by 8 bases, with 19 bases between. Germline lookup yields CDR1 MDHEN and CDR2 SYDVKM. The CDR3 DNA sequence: TGTGCCAGCACTGGGGCGGACTATCTGGGTACGCAGTATTTT. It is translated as CASTGADYLGTQYF. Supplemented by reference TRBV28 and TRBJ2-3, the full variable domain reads DVKVTQSSRYLVKRTGEKVFLECVQDMDHENMFWYRQDPGLGLRLIYFSYDVKMKEKGDIPEGYSVSREKKERFSLILESASTNQTSMYLCASTGADYLGTQYFGPGTRLTVL.

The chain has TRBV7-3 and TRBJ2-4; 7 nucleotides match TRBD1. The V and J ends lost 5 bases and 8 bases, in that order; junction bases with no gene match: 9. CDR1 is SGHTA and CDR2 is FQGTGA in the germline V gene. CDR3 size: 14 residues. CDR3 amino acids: CASSLGTAGDIQYF. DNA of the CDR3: TGTGCCAGCAGCCTGGGGACAGCCGGCGACATTCAGTACTTC.